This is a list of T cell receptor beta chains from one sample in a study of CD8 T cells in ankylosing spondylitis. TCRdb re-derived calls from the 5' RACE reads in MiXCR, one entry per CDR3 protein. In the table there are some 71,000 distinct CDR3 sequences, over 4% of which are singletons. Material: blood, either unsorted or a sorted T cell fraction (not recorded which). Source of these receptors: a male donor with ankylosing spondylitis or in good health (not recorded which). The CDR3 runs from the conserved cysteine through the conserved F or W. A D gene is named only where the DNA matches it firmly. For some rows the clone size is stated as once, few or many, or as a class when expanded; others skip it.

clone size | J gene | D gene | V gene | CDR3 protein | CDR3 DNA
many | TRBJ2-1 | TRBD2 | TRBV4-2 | CASSQDGRGGKYNEQFF | TGTGCCAGCAGCCAAGATGGGCGGGGGGGGAAGTACAATGAGCAGTTCTTC
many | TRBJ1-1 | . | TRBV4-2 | CASSPTGKEAFF | TGTGCCAGCAGCCCTACAGGGAAGGAAGCTTTCTTT
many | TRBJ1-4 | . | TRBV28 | CASSLQELNEKLFF | TGTGCCAGCAGTTTACAGGAACTTAATGAAAAACTGTTTTTT
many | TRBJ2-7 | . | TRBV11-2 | CASSSPDGLYEQYF | TGTGCCAGCAGCTCCCCGGACGGGTTATACGAGCAGTACTTC
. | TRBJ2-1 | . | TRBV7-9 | CASTTGPQFNEQFF | TGTGCCAGCACAACCGGGCCCCAGTTCAATGAGCAGTTCTTC
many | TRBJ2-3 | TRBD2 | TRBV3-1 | CATSQERLAVITDTQYF | TGTGCCACCAGCCAAGAAAGACTAGCGGTGATCACAGATACGCAGTATTTT
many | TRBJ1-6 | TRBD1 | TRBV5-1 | CASSGDSGSPLHF | TGCGCCAGCAGCGGGGACAGTGGTTCACCCCTCCACTTT
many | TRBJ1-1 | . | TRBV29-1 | CSVLDRLNTEAFF | TGCAGCGTTCTAGACAGATTGAACACTGAAGCTTTCTTT
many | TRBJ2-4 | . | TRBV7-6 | CASSLRAGWADGAKNIQYF | TGTGCCAGCAGCTTAAGGGCGGGTTGGGCCGATGGAGCCAAAAACATTCAGTACTTC
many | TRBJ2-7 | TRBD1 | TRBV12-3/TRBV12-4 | CASSPGQGPWYF | TGTGCCAGCAGTCCCGGACAGGGGCCCTGGTACTTC
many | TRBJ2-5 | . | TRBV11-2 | CASSLAPTGYEETQYF | TGTGCCAGCAGCTTAGCTCCCACAGGGTATGAAGAGACCCAGTACTTC
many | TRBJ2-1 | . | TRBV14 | CASSQDTYNEQFF | TGTGCCAGCAGCCAAGACACCTACAATGAGCAGTTCTTC
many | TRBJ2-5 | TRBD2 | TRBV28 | CASSLETSSQETQYF | TGTGCCAGCAGTTTAGAGACTAGCAGCCAAGAGACCCAGTACTTC
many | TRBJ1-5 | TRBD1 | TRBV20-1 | CSASKPTGGDQPQHF | TGCAGTGCTAGCAAACCTACAGGGGGGGATCAGCCCCAGCATTTT
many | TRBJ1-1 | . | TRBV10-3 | CAISESPQGNTEAFF | TGTGCCATCAGTGAGTCCCCCCAGGGTAACACTGAAGCTTTCTTT
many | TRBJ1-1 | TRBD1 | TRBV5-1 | CASSVDQGAEAFF | TGCGCCAGCAGCGTGGATCAGGGGGCTGAAGCTTTCTTT
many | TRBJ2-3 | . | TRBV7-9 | CASSSLAEGLTDTQYF | TGTGCCAGCAGTTCCCTCGCGGAGGGACTCACAGATACGCAGTATTTT
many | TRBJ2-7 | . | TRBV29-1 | CSARQSSYEQYF | TGCAGCGCACGACAGTCCTCCTACGAGCAGTACTTC
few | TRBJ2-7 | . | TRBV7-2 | CASSFVRGKYEQYF | TGTGCCAGCAGCTTCGTTCGGGGGAAGTACGAGCAGTACTTC
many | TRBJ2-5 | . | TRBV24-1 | CATSDFGPGKQETQYF | TGTGCCACCAGTGATTTCGGGCCGGGGAAGCAAGAGACCCAGTACTTC
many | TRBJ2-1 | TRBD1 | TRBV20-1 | CSASLGQTYNEQFF | TGCAGTGCTAGTCTGGGACAGACCTACAATGAGCAGTTCTTC
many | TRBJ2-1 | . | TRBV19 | CASSIGTSSSYNEQFF | TGTGCCAGTAGTATAGGGACTTCGAGCTCCTACAATGAGCAGTTCTTC
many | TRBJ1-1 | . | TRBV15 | CATSITPLDTEAFF | TGTGCCACCAGTATAACCCCTCTGGACACTGAAGCTTTCTTT
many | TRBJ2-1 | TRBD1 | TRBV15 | CATSRVAVQGAFNEQFF | TGTGCCACCAGCAGAGTAGCTGTACAGGGGGCATTCAATGAGCAGTTCTTC
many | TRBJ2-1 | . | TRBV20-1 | CSADKDFGANNEQFF | TGCAGTGCTGATAAAGATTTCGGTGCAAACAATGAGCAGTTCTTC
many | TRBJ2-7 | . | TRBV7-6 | CASSLGGWGTFKSDEQYF | TGTGCCAGCAGCTTAGGCGGATGGGGGACTTTTAAATCCGACGAGCAGTACTTC
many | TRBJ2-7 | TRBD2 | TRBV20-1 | CSALPGLVYEQYF | TGCAGTGCTCTCCCGGGACTAGTCTACGAGCAGTACTTC
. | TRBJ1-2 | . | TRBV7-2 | CASSSPPGMGYTF | TGTGCCAGCAGCTCACCCCCGGGAATGGGCTACACCTTC
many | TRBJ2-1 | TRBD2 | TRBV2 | CASLRLADYNEQFF | TGTGCCAGCCTAAGACTAGCGGATTACAATGAGCAGTTCTTC
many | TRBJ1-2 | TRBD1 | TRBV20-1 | CSAPWTGGDDGYTF | TGCAGTGCTCCTTGGACAGGGGGTGACGATGGCTACACCTTC
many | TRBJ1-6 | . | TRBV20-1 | CSAMGVDNSPLHF | TGCAGTGCTATGGGGGTCGATAATTCACCCCTCCACTTT
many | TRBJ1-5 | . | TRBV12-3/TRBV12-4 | CASTGDSGGGQPQHF | TGTGCCAGCACAGGAGACTCCGGGGGTGGTCAGCCCCAGCATTTT